These 11 T cell receptor beta chains were all obtained from the same sample, sequenced in a study of T cell responses to AZD1222 COVID-19 vaccine. The protocol was immunoSEQ multiplex PCR, while the TCRdb copy is restricted to in-frame clones and leaves out a portion. The sample yields approximately 170,000 clones, 94% seen once. The sequencing used peripheral blood, collected 28 days after the second AZD1222 dose. These receptor sequences come from an adult who received the AZD1222 COVID-19 vaccine.

This clone occurred a few times. The V and J genes are TRBV5-1 and TRBJ1-1; D is ambiguous. The V gene's germline CDR1 is SGHRS and CDR2 YFSETQ. The germline V and J ends were trimmed by 4 bases and 3 bases, with 10 bases remaining between them. The CDR3 extends over 13 amino acids. The CDR3: CASSLMADTEAFF. The CDR3 DNA reads TGCGCCAGCAGCCTAATGGCGGACACTGAAGCTTTCTTT.

This chain uses TRBV3-1 (or the pseudogene TRBV3-2) with TRBJ2-7; tentative D call: TRBD2 (6 bases). Germline assignment: CDR1 LGHDT and CDR2 YNNKEL (reference sequence). Trimming left V 1 base short and J 1 base short, with 11 bases between. The CDR3 sequence is 15 residues long. As DNA, the CDR3 is TGTGCCAGCAGCCAAGTCCGACTAGGTTCCTACGAGCAGTACTTC. This codes for CASSQVRLGSYEQYF.

The chain uses TRBV28 and TRBJ2-5; 8 bases fit TRBD2. V shed 3 bases and J 5 bases; nucleotides not matched to a gene: 11. The CDR3 runs to 16 residues. Germline V gene data show CDR1 as MDHEN and CDR2 as SYDVKM. The CDR3 DNA reads as TGTGCCAGCAGTTTCTGGAATAGCGGGGCCTCTGAGACCCAGTACTTC. Protein product: CASSFWNSGASETQYF.

The chain is built from TRBV18 and TRBJ2-2; TRBD2 aligns across 8 bases. V gave up 0 bases and J gave up 4 bases; unmatched junction bases: 7. The CDR3 sequence is 17 residues long. In germline, CDR1 is KGHSH, CDR2 LQKENI. The DNA for the CDR3 is TGTGCCAGCTCACCACCCGGGCTAGCGGGCGTCACCGGGGAGCTGTTTTTT. This encodes CASSPPGLAGVTGELFF.

This clone was observed a few times. The chain joins TRBV28 to TRBJ1-5; TRBD1 aligns across 10 bases. Losses at the gene ends were 7 bases for V and 7 bases for J; bases not matched to a gene: 13. Germline loops: CDR1 MDHEN, CDR2 SYDVKM. The CDR3 has 16 residues. DNA of the CDR3: TGTGCCAGCACCTACCTAGGAGGGACAGGGGCCCAGCCCCAGCATTTT. This sequence encodes CASTYLGGTGAQPQHF. The full variable domain, in which reference TRBV28 and TRBJ1-5 provide the parts outside the CDR3, is DVKVTQSSRYLVKRTGEKVFLECVQDMDHENMFWYRQDPGLGLRLIYFSYDVKMKEKGDIPEGYSVSREKKERFSLILESASTNQTSMYLCASTYLGGTGAQPQHFGDGTRLSIL.

In its sample, this clone was seen once. This chain connects TRBV18 to TRBJ1-1, with D unclear. This CDR3 has 14 amino acids. Trimming pared 2 bases from V and 2 bases from J, leaving 9 bases between. Germline CDR1 and CDR2: KGHSH and LQKENI. CDR3 amino acids: CASSPSGRNTEAFF. The CDR3 DNA is TGTGCCAGCTCACCATCCGGGCGTAACACTGAAGCTTTCTTT.

This chain connects TRBV12-3 or TRBV12-4 to TRBJ1-2, with 7 bases lining up with TRBD1. V shed 5 bases, J shed 8 bases, and the junction held 8 bases outside the gene matches. The CDR3 is 13 residues long. CDR3 DNA sequence: TGTGCCAGCAGTCCAGGGACAGATTTGGGCTACACCTTC. Translated: CASSPGTDLGYTF.

The rearrangement joins TRBV7-9 to TRBJ2-1, with 9 bases matching TRBD2. Germline V CDR1 and CDR2: SEHNR, FQNEAQ (reference sequence). V lost 5 bases, J lost 4 bases, and 6 bases stayed unmatched. The CDR3 spans 15 residues. The CDR3: CASSTELAGYNEQFF. CDR3 sequence (DNA): TGTGCCAGCAGCACAGAACTAGCGGGTTACAATGAGCAGTTCTTC.

The genes are TRBV4-2 and TRBJ1-5, with D possibly TRBD1 on 6 matching bases. This CDR3 comprises 16 residues. Trimming shortened V by 0 bases and J by 6 bases, and 15 bases separated the two germline ends. Germline values: CDR1 LGHNA, CDR2 YNFKEQ. The CDR3 DNA sequence: TGTGCCAGCAGCCAAGATACAGGGTGGCGCGGTCAGCCCCAGCATTTT. Protein product: CASSQDTGWRGQPQHF.

The chain recombines TRBV19 with TRBJ2-7; maybe TRBD1 (5 bases). The CDR3 runs to 14 residues. V was shortened by 7 bases and J by 0 bases, with 13 bases between the two germline ends. The germline gives CDR1 LNHDA, CDR2 SQIVND (reference sequence). The CDR3 nucleotides are TGTGCCAGTACCCCAGGGCCGAGCTCCTACGAGCAGTACTTC. This translates into CASTPGPSSYEQYF.

V usage is TRBV5-6 and J usage is TRBJ1-5; perhaps TRBD1 as D (5 bases). V was trimmed by 1 base and J by 7 bases, leaving 12 bases between them. Germline V gene lookup returns CDR1 SGHDT and CDR2 YYEEEE. CDR3 length equals 14 residues. The CDR3 region is CASSLWGISQPQHF. DNA of the CDR3: TGTGCCAGCAGCTTGTGGGGGATCAGCCAGCCCCAGCATTTT. Full variable domain (missing parts from reference TRBV5-6 and TRBJ1-5): DAGVTQSPTHLIKTRGQQVTLRCSPKSGHDTVSWYQQALGQGPQFIFQYYEEEERQRGNFPDRFSGHQFPNYSSELNVNALLLGDSALYLCASSLWGISQPQHFGDGTRLSIL.